The source of this T cell receptor (beta chain) is a study of cytomegalovirus exposure and HLA in healthy donors. For the study at large: About 85 million unique TCR sequences came from HLA-typed donors in an early release. Study-wide points: Specificity of three CMV-associated chains for CMV antigens was verified in vitro. The productive fraction for most TCR beta V segments was about 90% or about 30% in an earlier analysis.

The CDR3 sequence is 14 residues long. Germline CDR1 reads MNHNS; CDR2 reads SASEGT. Regarding this clone: Antigen unknown. The junction shows a germline mismatch at one end, possibly a read error.

PCR was performed using 60 Vbeta and 13 Jbeta primers. Data came from immunoSEQ multiplex PCR; TCRdb stores just in-frame clones and leaves some out. The sample lists 120,000 or so clones, over 65% occurring once. The sample taken for sequencing was PBMCs. This clonotype originated in a man aged 25 to 40 in good health and CMV-seropositive. The genes are TRBV6-1 and TRBJ1-1, with D perhaps matching TRBD1 (6 bases). The CDR3 DNA follows: TGTGCCAGCAGTGCCAGTGGACAGAACGCTGAAGCTTTCTTT. The encoded protein is CASSASGQNAEAFF.